The 22 T cell receptor beta chains below come from one sample, sequenced in a study of memory CD4+ T cells and cytomegalovirus serostatus. Single viable CD3+CD4+CD8-CD45RO+ cells were sorted as the memory CD4+ T cells. Repertoires were generated with immunoSEQ multiplex PCR, while TCRdb's copy carries only in-frame clones and drops some. The sample lists almost 45,000 clones; 79% were seen once. Input material: memory CD4+ T cells from blood. The receptors shown here come from an adult in good health and CMV-seronegative.

Details on this clone: Other DNA sequences in this specimen translate into the identical CDR3. This rearrangement joins TRBV7-3 to TRBJ2-5; D perhaps matches TRBD2 (6 bases). The CDR3 is made up of 13 amino acids. Between the trimmed V and J ends, which lost 3 bases and 2 bases, there was a span of 7 bases. The germline gives CDR1 SGHTA, CDR2 FQGTGA. CDR3 residues: CASSLTRQETQYF. The CDR3 DNA is TGTGCCAGCAGCTTGACTAGACAAGAGACCCAGTACTTC.

V usage is TRBV11-3 and J usage is TRBJ2-2; D is possibly TRBD1 or TRBD2 (6 bases each). Trimming left V 0 bases short and J 6 bases short, with 8 bases between. CDR3 size: 14 residues. Germline assignment: CDR1 SGHNT and CDR2 YENEEA. Here the CDR3 reads CASSLDGGPGELFF. DNA for the CDR3: TGTGCCAGCAGCTTAGACGGGGGCCCCGGGGAGCTGTTTTTT.

A note on this clone: At one of its ends the junction is not consistent with the germline gene, which may arise from a read error. CDR3 amino acids: CASSLELGSYNEQFF. CDR3 nucleotide sequence: TGTGCCAGCAGCCTAGAACTAGGTTCCTACAATGAGCAGTTCTTC. This chain links TRBV11-2 with TRBJ2-1; weak D call: TRBD2 (5 bases). This CDR3 contains 15 residues. The V gene's germline CDR1 is SGHAT and CDR2 FQNNGV.

The chain couples TRBV27 to TRBJ1-6, with a weak D call TRBD1 (5 bases). The CDR3 loop spans 13 amino acids. CDR1 is MNHEY, CDR2 SMNVEV, per germline (reference sequence). Between the trimmed V and J ends, which lost 8 bases and 10 bases, there was a span of 15 bases. As DNA, the CDR3 is TGTGCCAGCGGTTATAACGGGGACTCACCCCTCCACTTT. Amino acid sequence: CASGYNGDSPLHF.

This chain uses TRBV6-5 with TRBJ1-1, with 7 bases that match TRBD1. Unmatched junction bases numbered 10, after V lost 6 bases and J lost 9 bases. Germline CDR1 MNHEY, CDR2 SVGAGI. This CDR3 is built from 13 residues. The CDR3 sequence: CASSKPGTDQAFF. CDR3 DNA sequence: TGTGCCAGCAGCAAACCCGGGACAGACCAAGCTTTCTTT.

The rearrangement joins TRBV29-1 to TRBJ2-1; 7 nucleotides match TRBD2. J gave up 1 base and V 5 bases, and 14 bases lay outside the gene matches. This CDR3 has 17 residues. The germline V gene has CDR1 SQVTM and CDR2 ANQGSEA. This CDR3 is CSVPHPGAGASYNEQFF. The CDR3 coding sequence is TGCAGCGTTCCCCATCCGGGTGCGGGAGCGTCCTACAATGAGCAGTTCTTC.

This chain connects TRBV4-1 to TRBJ2-4, with TRBD2 identical over 7 bases. The CDR3 is made up of 21 amino acids. Germline V gene lookup returns CDR1 MGHRA and CDR2 YSYEKL. Germline trimming cut 0 bases from V and 0 bases from J; bases unmatched to any gene: 17. The CDR3 loop is CASSQDGWRLALILAKNIQYF. In nucleotides, the CDR3 is TGCGCCAGCAGCCAAGATGGTTGGAGACTAGCCCTAATCCTAGCCAAAAACATTCAGTACTTC.

In nucleotides, the CDR3 is TGTGCCAGCAGTGACCGGCTTTACAATGAGCAGTTCTTC. Translation: CASSDRLYNEQFF. This chain connects TRBV6-4 to TRBJ2-1; no clear D. The V and J ends lost 2 bases and 4 bases respectively, with 6 bases between them. The CDR3 length is 13 residues. Germline-derived CDR1 and CDR2 are MRHNA and SNTAGT.

This clone was counted only a few times. The CDR3 DNA sequence: TGCGCCAGCAGCTTGGCTCCTAGCGGGAGGGCACCCAACATTCAGTACTTC. Translation gives CASSLAPSGRAPNIQYF. The J gene is TRBJ2-4, the V gene TRBV5-1; TRBD2 agrees at 12 bases. CDR3 length: 17 amino acids. V lost 0 bases, J lost 7 bases, and 8 bases stayed unmatched. CDR1 and CDR2 from the germline V gene are SGHRS and YFSETQ. The full variable domain, its missing parts supplied by reference TRBV5-1 and TRBJ2-4, is KAGVTQTPRYLIKTRGQQVTLSCSPISGHRSVSWYQQTPGQGLQFLFEYFSETQRNKGNFPGRFSGRQFSNSRSEMNVSTLELGDSALYLCASSLAPSGRAPNIQYFGAGTRLSVL.

The V and J genes are TRBV2 and TRBJ2-3, with D possibly being TRBD2 (5 bases). The CDR3 is made up of 12 amino acids. Trimming removed 8 bases at V and 0 bases at J, with 6 bases between. Germline lookup yields CDR1 SNHLY and CDR2 FYNNEI. CDR3 sequence: CASGRSTDTQYF. The DNA of the CDR3 is TGTGCCAGCGGGAGAAGCACAGATACGCAGTATTTT.

The chain carries TRBV5-1 and TRBJ2-7, with TRBD1 identical over 8 bases. V gave up 4 bases and J gave up 2 bases; unmatched junction bases: 5. CDR3 length equals 14 residues. CDR1 is SGHRS and CDR2 is YFSETQ in the germline V gene. Written as DNA, the CDR3 is TGCGCCAGCAGCGGAGGACAGGGCGCCTACGAGCAGTACTTC. Protein product: CASSGGQGAYEQYF. Full variable domain (rest looked up from reference TRBV5-1 and TRBJ2-7): KAGVTQTPRYLIKTRGQQVTLSCSPISGHRSVSWYQQTPGQGLQFLFEYFSETQRNKGNFPGRFSGRQFSNSRSEMNVSTLELGDSALYLCASSGGQGAYEQYFGPGTRLTVT.

The count of this clone is one. This chain links TRBV27 with TRBJ2-7; 14 bases line up with TRBD2. CDR1 MNHEY and CDR2 SMNVEV come from the germline V gene (reference sequence). The CDR3 spans 14 residues. J was trimmed by 6 bases and V by 6 bases; bases with no gene match: 4. The CDR3 region is CASRGTSGRFEQYF. DNA for the CDR3: TGTGCCAGCAGGGGGACTAGCGGGAGATTCGAGCAGTACTTC.

This clone turned up a few times. The genes are TRBV27 and TRBJ1-2; D is unclear. The V gene's germline CDR1 is MNHEY and CDR2 SMNVEV (reference sequence). V was clipped by 6 bases and J by 1 base, with 12 bases between them. This CDR3 has 14 residues. The CDR3 here is CASSQFGRNYGYTF. The DNA of the CDR3 is TGTGCCAGCAGCCAATTCGGACGTAACTATGGCTACACCTTC.

This clone appeared a few times. J is TRBJ2-2 and V is TRBV7-6; D is undetermined. The CDR3 runs 14 residues. Per the germline V gene, CDR1 is SGHVS and CDR2 is FNYEAQ. V shed 5 bases and J shed 1 base, with 8 bases lying between them. The CDR3 region has the DNA TGTGCCAGCAGCCCCACTGGGAACACCGGGGAGCTGTTTTTT. As protein: CASSPTGNTGELFF.

This chain connects TRBV4-1 to TRBJ2-5; 8 nucleotides agree with TRBD2. With 4 bases clipped from V and 5 bases from J, the junction kept 15 bases outside the gene matches. Germline-derived CDR1 and CDR2 are MGHRA and YSYEKL. The CDR3 covers 17 residues. In nucleotides, the CDR3 is TGCGCCAGCAGCCGAATTCCCGGGACTAGAAGCTGGGAGACCCAGTACTTC. Encoded protein: CASSRIPGTRSWETQYF.

Here the CDR3 reads CALVRGGSGNTIYF. The CDR3 bases are TGTGCCCTTGTAAGGGGTGGCTCTGGAAACACCATATATTTT. The V gene is TRBV30, the J gene TRBJ1-3; a weak D match, TRBD1 (5 bases). The V and J ends lost 8 bases and 0 bases respectively, with 14 bases between them. Germline values: CDR1 GTSNPN, CDR2 SVGIG (reference sequence). The CDR3 extends over 14 amino acids.

The chain is built from TRBV7-2 and TRBJ1-1; D gene uncertain. The ends were cut back, 2 bases at V and 1 base at J, with 8 bases in the middle. The CDR3 totals 14 residues. CDR1 and CDR2 from the germline V gene are SGHTA and FQGNSA. DNA for the CDR3: TGTGCCAGCAGCTTATTGTCCTCGAACACTGAAGCTTTCTTT. Its protein is CASSLLSSNTEAFF.

Within the sample, this clone is medium-sized. The chain joins TRBV19 to TRBJ2-1; the D gene is possibly TRBD2 (5 bases). This CDR3 is 15 amino acids long. The V gene lost 7 bases and the J gene lost 7 bases, with 20 bases spanning the gap. CDR1 and CDR2 (germline): LNHDA, SQIVND (reference sequence). CDR3 nucleotide sequence: TGTGCCAGTAACAACGGGATGATGTTCGCGAATGAGCAGTTCTTC. Protein sequence: CASNNGMMFANEQFF.

The chain recombines TRBV5-6 with TRBJ2-5, with D possibly being TRBD2 (7 bases). This CDR3 is 13 amino acids long. V lost 4 bases and J lost 4, with 11 bases in between. The germline gives CDR1 SGHDT, CDR2 YYEEEE. In nucleotides, the CDR3 is TGTGCCAGCAGCGGGGGGGCGGGAGAGACCCAGTACTTC. Protein product: CASSGGAGETQYF.

This clone was seen only once. The genes are TRBV12-5 and TRBJ2-7; 7 nucleotides line up with TRBD2. The CDR3 has 12 residues. With 8 bases clipped from V and 3 bases from J, the junction kept 4 bases outside the gene matches. CDR1 LGHNT and CDR2 FRNRAP come from the germline V gene. The CDR3 here is CASRRGFYEQYF. The CDR3 DNA is TGTGCTAGTAGGCGGGGGTTCTACGAGCAGTACTTC.

This chain joins TRBV10-3 and TRBJ1-2; 7 positions agree with TRBD1. The length of the CDR3 is 13 residues. Germline-derived CDR1 and CDR2 are ENHRY and SYGVKD. Germline trimming cut 3 bases from V and 4 bases from J; bases unmatched to any gene: 2. The CDR3 protein is CAISEDRVYGYTF. The DNA for the CDR3 is TGTGCCATCAGTGAAGACAGGGTCTATGGCTACACCTTC.

This chain joins TRBV2 and TRBJ1-1; the D is unclear. The CDR3 extends over 12 amino acids. With 5 bases removed from V and 10 bases from J, the gap between germline ends came to 14 bases. Per germline, CDR1 SNHLY and CDR2 FYNNEI. Here the CDR3 DNA reads TGTGCCAGCAGTTCTGACTCTGCCCGAGCTTTCTTT. It specifies CASSSDSARAFF.